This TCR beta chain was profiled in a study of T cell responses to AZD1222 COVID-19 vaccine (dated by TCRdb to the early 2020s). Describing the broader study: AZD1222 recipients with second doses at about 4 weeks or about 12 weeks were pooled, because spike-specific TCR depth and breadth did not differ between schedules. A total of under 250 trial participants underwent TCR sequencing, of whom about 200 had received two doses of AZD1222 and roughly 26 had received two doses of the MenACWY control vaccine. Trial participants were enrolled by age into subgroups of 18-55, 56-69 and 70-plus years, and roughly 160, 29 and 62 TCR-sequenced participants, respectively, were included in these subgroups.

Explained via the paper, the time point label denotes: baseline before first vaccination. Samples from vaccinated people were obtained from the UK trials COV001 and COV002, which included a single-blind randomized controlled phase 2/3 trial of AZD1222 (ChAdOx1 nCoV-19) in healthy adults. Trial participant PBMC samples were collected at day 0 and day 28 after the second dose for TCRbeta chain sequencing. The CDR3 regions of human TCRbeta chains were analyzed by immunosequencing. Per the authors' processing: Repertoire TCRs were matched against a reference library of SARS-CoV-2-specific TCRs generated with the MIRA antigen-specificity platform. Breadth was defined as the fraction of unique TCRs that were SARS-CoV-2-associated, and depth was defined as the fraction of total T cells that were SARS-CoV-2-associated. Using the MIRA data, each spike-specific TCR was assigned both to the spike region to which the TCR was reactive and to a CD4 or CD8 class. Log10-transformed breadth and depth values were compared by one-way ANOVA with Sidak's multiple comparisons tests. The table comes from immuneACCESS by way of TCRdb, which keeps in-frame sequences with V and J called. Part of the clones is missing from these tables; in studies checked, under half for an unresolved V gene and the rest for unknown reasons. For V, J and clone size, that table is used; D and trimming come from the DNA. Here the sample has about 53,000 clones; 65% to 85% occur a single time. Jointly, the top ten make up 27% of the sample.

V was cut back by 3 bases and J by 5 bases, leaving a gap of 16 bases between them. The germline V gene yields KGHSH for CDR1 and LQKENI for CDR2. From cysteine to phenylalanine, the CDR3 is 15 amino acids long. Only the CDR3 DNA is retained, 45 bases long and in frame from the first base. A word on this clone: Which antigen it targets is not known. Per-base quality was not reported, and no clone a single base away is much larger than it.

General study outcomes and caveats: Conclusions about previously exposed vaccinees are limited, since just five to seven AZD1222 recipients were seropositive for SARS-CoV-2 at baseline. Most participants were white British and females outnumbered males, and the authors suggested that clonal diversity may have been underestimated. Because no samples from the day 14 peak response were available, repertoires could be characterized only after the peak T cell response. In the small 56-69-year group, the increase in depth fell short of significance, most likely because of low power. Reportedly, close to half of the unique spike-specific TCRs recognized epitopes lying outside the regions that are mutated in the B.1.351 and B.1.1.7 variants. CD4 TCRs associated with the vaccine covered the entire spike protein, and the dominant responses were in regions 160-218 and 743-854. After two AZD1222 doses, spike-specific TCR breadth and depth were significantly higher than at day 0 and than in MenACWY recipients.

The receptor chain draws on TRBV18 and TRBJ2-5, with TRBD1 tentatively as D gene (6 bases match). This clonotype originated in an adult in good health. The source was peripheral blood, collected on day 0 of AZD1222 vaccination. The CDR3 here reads CASSPSTGLMETQYF. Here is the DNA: TGTGCCAGCTCACCCTCGACAGGCCTAATGGAGACCCAGTACTTC.